The 30 T cell receptor beta chains reported below all come from one sample, sequenced in a study of a mutant IDH1 vaccine in newly diagnosed glioma. Time point described: week 23, last vaccination. The vaccine gave 300 ug of a 20-mer mutant IDH1 peptide subcutaneously per dose. No antigen has been assigned to these receptors. TCRdb keeps only in-frame clones here, not all; method: immunoSEQ multiplex PCR. The sample yields approximately 81,000 clones, 85% seen once. The specimen comprised PBMCs, sampled from a glioma patient whose treatment included an IDH1 peptide vaccine. The receptors shown here come from a man younger than 40 with glioma. Some clones in this sample may be carry-over from other donors' samples.

This chain uses TRBV6-6 with TRBJ2-1; TRBD2 matches at 8 bases. Trimming took 2 bases from V and 9 from J; bases not matched to a gene: 9. The CDR3 runs 15 residues. Germline assignment: CDR1 MNHNY and CDR2 SVGAGI (reference sequence). CDR3 amino acids: CASSYLPGTRSEQFF. The DNA for the CDR3 is TGTGCCAGCAGTTACCTCCCCGGGACTAGATCTGAGCAGTTCTTC.

This chain connects TRBV6-4 to TRBJ1-1; perhaps TRBD1 as D (6 bases). V lost 4 bases and J 4 bases, leaving 10 bases between the germline ends. This CDR3 comprises 13 residues. Germline lookup yields CDR1 MRHNA and CDR2 SNTAGT. CDR3: CASSVEGGTEAFF. The CDR3 DNA is TGTGCCAGCAGTGTGGAAGGGGGCACTGAAGCTTTCTTT.

As concerns this clone: No conserved phenylalanine or tryptophan ends this CDR3, so it is likely a read error. The rearrangement uses TRBV5-1 and TRBJ1-2, with D maybe TRBD1 (5 bases). V lost 0 bases and J 2 bases, leaving 5 bases between the germline ends. This CDR3 contains 13 residues. The germline gives CDR1 SGHRS, CDR2 YFSETQ. The CDR3 region is CASSLAGNYGYTL. CDR3 DNA sequence: TGCGCCAGCAGCTTGGCAGGGAACTATGGCTACACCCTC.

The chain joins TRBV28 to TRBJ2-1; 12 bases line up with TRBD2. V shed 6 bases, J shed 5 bases, and the junction held 5 bases outside the gene matches. Germline loops: CDR1 MDHEN, CDR2 SYDVKM. The CDR3 runs 15 residues. The CDR3 coding sequence is TGTGCCAGCAGCGTTGGACTAGCGGGGAACAATGAGCAGTTCTTC. This sequence encodes CASSVGLAGNNEQFF.

J is TRBJ1-1 and V is TRBV5-4; 7 bases fit TRBD1. CDR1 is SGHNT and CDR2 is YYREEE in the germline V gene (reference sequence). V was clipped by 5 bases and J by 0 bases; unmatched bases: 13. This CDR3 is built from 17 residues. The CDR3 here is CASRAPGTDKMNTEAFF. The CDR3 DNA reads as TGTGCCAGCAGAGCCCCCGGGACAGACAAAATGAACACTGAAGCTTTCTTT.

V is TRBV2 and J is TRBJ1-5; D gene uncertain. Germline-derived CDR1 and CDR2 are SNHLY and FYNNEI. Between the trimmed V and J ends, which lost 1 base and 4 bases, there was a span of 14 bases. The CDR3 spans 16 residues. The CDR3 DNA follows: TGTGCCAGCAGTGAAGGCAGCTCACGTGGAAATCAGCCCCAGCATTTT. It yields the protein CASSEGSSRGNQPQHF.

This chain connects TRBV29-1 to TRBJ2-5; 8 positions agree with TRBD1. The CDR3 has 14 residues. Germline V CDR1 and CDR2: SQVTM, ANQGSEA. The ends lost 6 bases at V and 2 bases at J; junction bases unmatched: 8. CDR3 sequence (DNA): TGCAGCGTCCAACCCAGGGGGCGACAAGAGACCCAGTACTTC. Protein: CSVQPRGRQETQYF.

This chain joins TRBV2 and TRBJ2-7; D may be TRBD2 (6 bases). The germline V gene has CDR1 SNHLY and CDR2 FYNNEI. Trimming removed 3 bases at V and 3 bases at J, with 15 bases between. The CDR3 contains 15 residues. DNA for the CDR3: TGTGCCAGCAGTGAGAGTCTAGCAGCGGGCTACGAGCAGTACTTC. Translated: CASSESLAAGYEQYF.

The V gene is TRBV5-4, the J gene TRBJ2-2; unclear D gene. CDR3 length equals 15 residues. The germline V gene has CDR1 SGHNT and CDR2 YYREEE (reference sequence). The V end lost 0 bases, the J end lost 5 bases, and 11 bases lay between the germline ends. The CDR3 protein is CASSLDNLATGELFF. DNA for the CDR3: TGTGCCAGCAGCTTGGACAACTTAGCAACCGGGGAGCTGTTTTTT.

The chain combines TRBV6-5 with TRBJ1-1; D not certain. V was shortened by 6 bases and J by 4 bases, with 12 bases between the two germline ends. Germline V gene data show CDR1 as MNHEY and CDR2 as SVGAGI. The CDR3 extends over 13 amino acids. The CDR3 DNA reads TGTGCCAGCAGCCTACTAGGACCCACTGAAGCTTTCTTT. Amino acid sequence: CASSLLGPTEAFF.

V usage is TRBV5-5 and J usage is TRBJ2-3; 8 bases agree with TRBD1. The CDR3 covers 15 residues. Germline trimming cut 4 bases from V and 5 bases from J; bases unmatched to any gene: 9. Looked up from germline, CDR1 is SGHKS and CDR2 is YYEKEE (reference sequence). The CDR3 reads CASSPGGSIVDTQYF. The CDR3 DNA reads TGTGCCAGCAGCCCAGGGGGCAGTATAGTAGATACGCAGTATTTT. Filled out from reference TRBV5-5 and TRBJ2-3, the complete variable domain reads DAGVTQSPTHLIKTRGQQVTLRCSPISGHKSVSWYQQVLGQGPQFIFQYYEKEERGRGNFPDRFSARQFPNYSSELNVNALLLGDSALYLCASSPGGSIVDTQYFGPGTRLTVL.

The chain combines TRBV7-9 with TRBJ2-3; 9 bases line up with TRBD2. Germline lookup yields CDR1 SEHNR and CDR2 FQNEAQ (reference sequence). With 5 bases clipped from V and 1 base from J, the junction kept 16 bases outside the gene matches. The CDR3 extends over 19 amino acids. The CDR3 DNA sequence: TGTGCCAGCAGCCCGCAGGGTAGCGGGAGACTTTATGGCACAGATACGCAGTATTTT. Protein sequence: CASSPQGSGRLYGTDTQYF.

The DNA of the CDR3 is TGCGCCAGCAGGTTTTATTCGACAGGACGCACAGATACGCAGTATTTT. Translation: CASRFYSTGRTDTQYF. This chain connects TRBV4-1 to TRBJ2-3, with D possibly being TRBD1 (6 bases). Trimming shortened V by 6 bases and J by 1 base, and 17 bases separated the two germline ends. The germline V gene has CDR1 MGHRA and CDR2 YSYEKL. There are 16 residues in the CDR3.

The chain uses TRBV28 and TRBJ2-1; D call uncertain. V lost 5 bases and J 5 bases, leaving 10 bases between the germline ends. This CDR3 contains 13 residues. Germline CDR1 reads MDHEN; CDR2 reads SYDVKM. CDR3 sequence: CASSPLVNNEQFF. CDR3 nucleotide sequence: TGTGCCAGCAGTCCTCTAGTGAACAATGAGCAGTTCTTC. Full variable domain (rest looked up from reference TRBV28 and TRBJ2-1): DVKVTQSSRYLVKRTGEKVFLECVQDMDHENMFWYRQDPGLGLRLIYFSYDVKMKEKGDIPEGYSVSREKKERFSLILESASTNQTSMYLCASSPLVNNEQFFGPGTRLTVL.

This clone was recorded only once. The chain recombines TRBV7-9 with TRBJ1-1; 9 bases are shared with TRBD1. This CDR3 comprises 14 residues. Trimming cost V 1 base and J 12 bases; bases outside gene matches: 9. Looked up from germline, CDR1 is SEHNR and CDR2 is FQNEAQ (reference sequence). The CDR3 reads CASSLGGTGRVTFF. The CDR3, as DNA: TGTGCCAGCAGCTTAGGGGGGACAGGGAGGGTTACTTTCTTT.

This sequence joins TRBV4-3 and TRBJ1-2; a weak D match, TRBD1 (5 bases). Trimming pared 3 bases from V and 4 bases from J, leaving 12 bases between. CDR3 length: 14 residues. Germline V gene lookup returns CDR1 LGHNA and CDR2 YSLEER. The CDR3 sequence: CASSQAMGLYGYTF. CDR3 DNA: TGCGCCAGCAGCCAGGCCATGGGGCTCTATGGCTACACCTTC.

V is TRBV4-1 and J is TRBJ1-6; D might be TRBD1 (6 bases). CDR1 and CDR2 (germline): MGHRA, YSYEKL. The CDR3 contains 14 residues. Between the trimmed V and J ends, which lost 4 bases and 5 bases, there was a span of 9 bases. The CDR3 DNA reads as TGCGCCAGCAGCCGCGACAGGAATAATTCACCCCTCCACTTT. It is translated as CASSRDRNNSPLHF.

This chain links TRBV9 with TRBJ1-1, with TRBD1 matching over 9 bases. The CDR3 consists of 14 residues. After removal of 2 bases from V and 5 bases from J, the junction contained 4 bases not matched to a gene. Germline assignment: CDR1 SGDLS and CDR2 YYNGEE. CDR3 nucleotides: TGTGCCAGCAGCGTGGGGACAGGGAAGACTGAAGCTTTCTTT. Residues: CASSVGTGKTEAFF.

Here the CDR3 DNA reads TGTGCCAGCAGCGTATACGACACTAGCAATTATGAGCAGTTCTTC. The encoded protein is CASSVYDTSNYEQFF. The chain recombines TRBV9 with TRBJ2-1; D possibly corresponds to TRBD2 (6 bases). Germline V gene sequence: CDR1 SGDLS, CDR2 YYNGEE. This CDR3 spans 15 amino acids. The V end was cut by 1 base, the J end by 8 bases, with 16 bases between. The variable domain in full, completed from reference TRBV9 and TRBJ2-1, reads DSGVTQTPKHLITATGQRVTLRCSPRSGDLSVYWYQQSLDQGLQFLIQYYNGEERAKGNILERFSAQQFPDLHSELNLSSLELGDSALYFCASSVYDTSNYEQFFGPGTRLTVL.

This chain joins TRBV7-2 and TRBJ1-5, with D hard to call. Per the germline V gene, CDR1 is SGHTA and CDR2 is FQGNSA. The CDR3 has 14 residues. Trimming pared 5 bases from V and 2 bases from J, leaving 10 bases between. CDR3 residues: CASSTWVGNQPQHF. CDR3 nucleotide sequence: TGTGCCAGCAGCACCTGGGTTGGCAATCAGCCCCAGCATTTT.

The chain combines TRBV28 with TRBJ1-2; D gene uncertain. Germline CDR1 is MDHEN and CDR2 is SYDVKM. With 6 bases removed from V and 6 bases from J, the gap between germline ends came to 23 bases. The CDR3 length is 16 residues. This CDR3 reads CASSPLFVSFGDGYTF. CDR3 nucleotide sequence: TGTGCCAGCAGCCCCCTTTTTGTCTCTTTCGGCGATGGCTACACCTTC.

The rearrangement joins TRBV4-2 to TRBJ2-5; TRBD2 agrees at 10 bases. Germline V CDR1 and CDR2: LGHNA, YNFKEQ. The V gene end was trimmed by 4 bases and the J gene end by 2 bases; junction bases not matched to a gene: 13. The CDR3 spans 18 residues. The CDR3 region is CASSPIWEREGLQETQYF. As DNA, the CDR3 is TGTGCCAGCAGCCCCATCTGGGAGCGGGAGGGCCTACAAGAGACCCAGTACTTC.

The J gene is TRBJ2-3, the V gene TRBV27; D is unresolved. Trimming stripped 3 bases from V and 3 bases from J, with 13 bases between. Germline CDR1 MNHEY, CDR2 SMNVEV (reference sequence). The CDR3 consists of 15 residues. The CDR3 region has the DNA TGTGCCAGCAGTTTGGGAACGTTGGGTACAGATACGCAGTATTTT. It encodes CASSLGTLGTDTQYF.

The chain links TRBV19 to TRBJ1-1; a weak D match, TRBD1 (5 bases). Germline assignment: CDR1 LNHDA and CDR2 SQIVND (reference sequence). The CDR3 extends over 16 amino acids. V lost 3 bases, J lost 2 bases, and 16 bases lay in between. As DNA, the CDR3 is TGTGCCAGTAGTATCCCCGGACACCCGATAAACACTGAAGCTTTCTTT. Protein: CASSIPGHPINTEAFF.

V and J are TRBV19 and TRBJ1-2; D is uncertain. The CDR3 contains 13 residues. V lost 5 bases and J lost 3, with 10 bases in between. The germline V gene encodes CDR1 LNHDA and CDR2 SQIVND (reference sequence). CDR3 loop: CASSAVFHYGYTF. Written as DNA, the CDR3 is TGTGCCAGTAGTGCCGTGTTCCACTATGGCTACACCTTC.

The V and J genes are TRBV30 and TRBJ2-7, with TRBD1 matching 7 bases. Germline-derived CDR1 and CDR2 are GTSNPN and SVGIG (reference sequence). The CDR3 is made up of 13 amino acids. V trimming: 1 base; J trimming: 1 base; junction bases outside the gene matches: 1. The CDR3 loop reads CAWSGDSSYEQYF. The CDR3 DNA follows: TGTGCCTGGAGTGGGGACAGTTCCTACGAGCAGTACTTC.

The gene calls are TRBV6-1 and TRBJ2-7; D perhaps matches TRBD2 (6 bases). V was clipped by 4 bases and J by 6 bases, with 19 bases between them. This CDR3 is built from 15 residues. The germline CDR1 and CDR2 sequences are MNHNS and SASEGT. This CDR3 is CASSAGRSRRVEQYF. The CDR3 DNA follows: TGTGCCAGCAGTGCGGGACGATCTAGGAGGGTCGAGCAGTACTTC.

CDR3 DNA sequence: TGCGCCAGCAGCCAAGATACCCCTGCTTACTACGAGCAGTACTTC. Amino acid sequence: CASSQDTPAYYEQYF. The gene calls are TRBV4-1 and TRBJ2-7; D is uncertain. CDR1 is MGHRA and CDR2 is YSYEKL in the germline V gene. The V and J ends lost 0 bases and 3 bases respectively, with 12 bases between them. This CDR3 is built from 15 residues.

The CDR3 here is CASSYDTYEQYF. The CDR3 nucleotides read TGTGCCAGCAGTTATGATACCTACGAGCAGTACTTC. The chain uses TRBV6-5 and TRBJ2-7; D call uncertain. Germline loops: CDR1 MNHEY, CDR2 SVGAGI. Trimming cost V 3 bases and J 2 bases, with 5 bases left between them. The CDR3 has 12 amino acids.

This rearrangement joins TRBV7-2 to TRBJ1-2; no definite D call. Germline CDR1 and CDR2: SGHTA and FQGNSA. The CDR3 has 13 residues. V lost 1 base and J lost 3, with 6 bases in between. This CDR3 is CASSLVTHYGYTF. For the CDR3, the DNA is TGTGCCAGCAGCTTAGTGACCCACTATGGCTACACCTTC.